This T cell receptor beta chain was recorded in a study of blood T cells in healthy people across ages. General observations from the study: TCR beta diversity per million T cells fell roughly linearly with age.

V lost 7 bases to trimming and J lost 5 bases, with 18 bases between them. The CDR3 runs to 14 residues. Together with a sample-barcoded 5' primer, a J-beta primer mix was included in a second PCR lasting roughly 6 to 12 cycles. Via MiXCR, TCRdb re-called the 5' RACE reads, giving one row per CDR3 protein. Here the sample spans about 1.6 million distinct CDR3 sequences, about 32% being singletons. Notes on this clonotype: The target antigen is unknown.

Sample: blood. The V call is TRBV12-3 or TRBV12-4, the J call TRBJ2-7; D assignment may be TRBD1 or TRBD2 (5 bases each). The receptor comes from a woman aged 25 to 39 in good health. The CDR3 DNA reads TGTGCCAGCACCGGGGAAGACAGAGCCCACGAGCAGTACTTC. This gives the protein CASTGEDRAHEQYF.